The present T cell receptor beta chain was sequenced within a study of blood T cell repertoires in COVID-19. The protocol was immunoSEQ multiplex PCR, while the TCRdb copy is restricted to in-frame clones and leaves out a portion. The table lists around 270,000 clones, about 88% of them singletons, with approximately 5.3% in the top ten. Germline CDR1 is MGHDK and CDR2 is SYGVNS. Trimming cost V 6 bases and J 1 base, with 9 bases left between them. The CDR3 totals 13 residues. The sequenced material came from peripheral blood. The chain recombines TRBV25-1 with TRBJ1-1, with D unresolved. This TCR was recovered from a woman in her sixties or seventies with COVID-19, enrolled during active disease. This CDR3 is CASRGAPNTEAFF. CDR3 DNA sequence: TGTGCCAGCAGAGGAGCTCCGAACACTGAAGCTTTCTTT.